This T cell receptor beta chain was profiled in a study of T cells in Graves' hyperthyroidism and ophthalmopathy. On the study more broadly: Peripheral blood was acquired at first diagnosis, ahead of any therapy whatsoever. Whole-study findings and limits: Blood shared most expanded thyroid clonotypes above 0.001. It was a median roughly six months before onset that the model predicted ophthalmopathy.

The CDR3 loop spans 14 amino acids. V was clipped by 5 bases and J by 5 bases; unmatched bases: 6. Germline assignment: CDR1 SEHNR and CDR2 FQNEAQ (reference sequence). Amplification targeted TCR beta CDR3 regions from RNA transcripts. In the first-round RT-PCR of the TCR CDR3, the HTBI primer set was used. TCRdb itself ran the multiplex PCR reads through MiXCR, one entry per CDR3 protein. The sample includes hundreds of thousands of distinct CDR3 sequences, roughly 20% seen only once; the top ten take 34%. This clonotype was detected only a few times. Its antigen is as yet unknown. This TCR came from a man aged 30 to 39 with Graves' ophthalmopathy. This chain joins TRBV7-9 and TRBJ1-1; 9 bases are a match to TRBD1. Input material: blood. The CDR3 region has the DNA TGTGCCAGCAGCATCCGGGACAGGGAAACTGAAGCTTTCTTT. It codes for CASSIRDRETEAFF.